Shown below are 2 T cell receptor beta chains from a single sample sequenced in a study of T cell responses to AZD1222 COVID-19 vaccine (dated by TCRdb to 2020 to 2023). Sample time point, as interpreted from the label and publication: about 28 days (+/-7) after the second vaccine dose. To prepare the library, the immunoSEQ multiplex PCR assay was applied. TCRdb retrieved this table from immuneACCESS and kept in-frame rearrangements only. Not all clones are present; in checked studies, unresolved V genes account for under half, and no reason is known for the remainder. Present in this sample are 150,000 to 200,000 clones, roughly 90% of which were seen just once. Less than 2% of the sample comes from the top ten. Source: peripheral blood, taken 28 days after the second AZD1222 dose. These receptors originate from an adult who received the AZD1222 COVID-19 vaccine.

The chain combines TRBV5-8 with TRBJ1-2, with D tentatively TRBD1 (6 bases). Trimming cost V 4 bases and J 11 bases, with 15 bases left between them. The germline gives CDR1 SGHTS, CDR2 YDEGEE. The CDR3 totals 12 residues. Here the CDR3 DNA reads TGTGCCAGCAGCCTGGACAGAACCCTGTACACCTTC. Encoded protein: CASSLDRTLYTF.

V usage is TRBV2 and J usage is TRBJ1-5, with D maybe TRBD1 (6 bases). The CDR3 runs to 13 residues. Germline V lookup: CDR1 SNHLY, CDR2 FYNNEI. V shed 6 bases and J shed 5 bases, with 11 bases lying between them. CDR3 residues: CASRDSTDQPQHF. Written as DNA, the CDR3 is TGTGCCAGCAGGGACAGCACGGATCAGCCCCAGCATTTT. Filled out from reference TRBV2 and TRBJ1-5, the complete variable domain reads EPEVTQTPSHQVTQMGQEVILRCVPISNHLYFYWYRQILGQKVEFLVSFYNNEISEKSEIFDDQFSVERPDGSNFTLKIRSTKLEDSAMYFCASRDSTDQPQHFGDGTRLSIL.